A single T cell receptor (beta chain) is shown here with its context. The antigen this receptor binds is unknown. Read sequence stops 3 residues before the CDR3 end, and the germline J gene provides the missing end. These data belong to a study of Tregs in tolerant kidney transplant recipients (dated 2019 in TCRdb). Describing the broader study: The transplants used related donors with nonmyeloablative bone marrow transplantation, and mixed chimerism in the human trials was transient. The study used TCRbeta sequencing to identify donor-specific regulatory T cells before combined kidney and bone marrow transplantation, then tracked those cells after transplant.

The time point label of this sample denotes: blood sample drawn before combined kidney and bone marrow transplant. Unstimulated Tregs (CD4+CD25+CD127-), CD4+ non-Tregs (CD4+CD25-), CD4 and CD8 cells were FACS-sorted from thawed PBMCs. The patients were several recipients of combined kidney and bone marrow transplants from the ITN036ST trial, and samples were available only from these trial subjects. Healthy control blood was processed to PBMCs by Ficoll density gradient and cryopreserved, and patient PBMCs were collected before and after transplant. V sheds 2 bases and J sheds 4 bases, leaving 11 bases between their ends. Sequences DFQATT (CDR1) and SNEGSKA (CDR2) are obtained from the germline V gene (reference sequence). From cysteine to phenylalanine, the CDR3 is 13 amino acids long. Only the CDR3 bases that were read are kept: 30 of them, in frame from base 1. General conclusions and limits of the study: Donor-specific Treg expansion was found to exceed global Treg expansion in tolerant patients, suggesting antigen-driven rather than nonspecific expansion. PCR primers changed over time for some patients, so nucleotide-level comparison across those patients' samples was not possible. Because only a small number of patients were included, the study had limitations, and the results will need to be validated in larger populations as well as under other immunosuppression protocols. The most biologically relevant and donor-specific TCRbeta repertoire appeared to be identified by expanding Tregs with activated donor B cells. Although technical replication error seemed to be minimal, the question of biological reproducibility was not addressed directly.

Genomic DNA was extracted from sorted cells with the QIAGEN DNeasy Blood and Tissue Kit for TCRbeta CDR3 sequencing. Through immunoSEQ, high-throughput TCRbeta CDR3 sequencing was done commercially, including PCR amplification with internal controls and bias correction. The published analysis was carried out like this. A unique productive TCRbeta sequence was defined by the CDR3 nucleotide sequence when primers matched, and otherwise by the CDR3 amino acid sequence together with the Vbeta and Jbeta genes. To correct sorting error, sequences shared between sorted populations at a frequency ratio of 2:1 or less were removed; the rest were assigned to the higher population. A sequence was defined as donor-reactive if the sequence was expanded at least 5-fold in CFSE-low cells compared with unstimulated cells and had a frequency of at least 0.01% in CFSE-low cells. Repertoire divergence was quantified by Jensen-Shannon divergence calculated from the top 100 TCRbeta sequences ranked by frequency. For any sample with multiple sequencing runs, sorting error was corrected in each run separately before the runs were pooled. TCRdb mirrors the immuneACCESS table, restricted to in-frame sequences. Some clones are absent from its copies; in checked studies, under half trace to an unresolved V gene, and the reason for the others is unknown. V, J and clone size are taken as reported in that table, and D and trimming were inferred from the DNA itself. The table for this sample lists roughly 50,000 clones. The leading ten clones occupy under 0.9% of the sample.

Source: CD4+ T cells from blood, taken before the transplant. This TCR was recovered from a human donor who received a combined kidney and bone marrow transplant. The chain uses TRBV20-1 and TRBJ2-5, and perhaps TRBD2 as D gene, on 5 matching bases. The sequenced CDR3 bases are TGCAGTGCTAGATCTAGCCATGCAGAGACC. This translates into CSARSSHAET. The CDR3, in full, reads CSARSSHAETQYF.